This T cell receptor (beta chain) was sequenced in a study of OX40 agonist ivuxolimab in advanced cancers. On this clone: Its specificity is not known.

The protocol was immunoSEQ multiplex PCR, while the TCRdb copy is restricted to in-frame clones and leaves out a portion. The sample consists of tens of thousands of clones, about 87% of them appearing once. Findings and caveats of the study: Some of the lowest clonal expansion was seen in partial responders at 0.1-3.0 mg/kg.

Trimming cost V 5 bases and J 6 bases; bases outside gene matches: 9. CDR1 SEHNR and CDR2 FQNEAQ come from the germline V gene (reference sequence). The CDR3 spans 15 residues. J is TRBJ2-1 and V is TRBV7-9; 8 bases are a match to TRBD1. This TCR was recovered from an adult with an advanced solid tumor such as melanoma, head and neck, liver or kidney cancer. The sample in question was CD4+ or CD8+ T cells sorted from blood, obtained in a trial of the OX40 agonist ivuxolimab. The CDR3 nucleotides read TGTGCCAGCAGCGCGGACAGGGATCGGCCCAATGAGCAGTTCTTC. Translated, it gives CASSADRDRPNEQFF.